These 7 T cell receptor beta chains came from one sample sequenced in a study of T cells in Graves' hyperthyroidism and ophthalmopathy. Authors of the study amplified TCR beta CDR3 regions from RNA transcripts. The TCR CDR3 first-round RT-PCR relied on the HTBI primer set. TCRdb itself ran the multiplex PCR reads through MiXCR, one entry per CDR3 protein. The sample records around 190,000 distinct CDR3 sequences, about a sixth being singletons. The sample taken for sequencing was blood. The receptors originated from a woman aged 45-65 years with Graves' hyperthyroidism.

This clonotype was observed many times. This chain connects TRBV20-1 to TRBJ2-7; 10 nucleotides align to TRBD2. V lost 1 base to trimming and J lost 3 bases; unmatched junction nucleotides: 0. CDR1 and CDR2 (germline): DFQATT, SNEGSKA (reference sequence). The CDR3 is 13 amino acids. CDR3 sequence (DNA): TGCAGTGCTAGAGTAGCGGGAGGCTACGAGCAGTACTTC. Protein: CSARVAGGYEQYF.

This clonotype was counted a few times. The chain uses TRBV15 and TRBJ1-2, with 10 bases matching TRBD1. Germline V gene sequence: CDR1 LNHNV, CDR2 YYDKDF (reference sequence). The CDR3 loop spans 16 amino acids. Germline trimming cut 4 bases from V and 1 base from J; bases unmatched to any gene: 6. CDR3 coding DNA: TGTGCCACCAGCAAGGGACAGGGGCAAATTAACTATGGCTACACCTTC. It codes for CATSKGQGQINYGYTF.

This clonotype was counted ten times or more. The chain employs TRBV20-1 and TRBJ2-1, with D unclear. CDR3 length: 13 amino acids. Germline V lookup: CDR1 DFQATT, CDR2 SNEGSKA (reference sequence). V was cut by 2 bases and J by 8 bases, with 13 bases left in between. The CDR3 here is CSARIRSGDEQFF. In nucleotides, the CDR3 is TGCAGTGCTAGAATTCGTTCCGGCGATGAGCAGTTCTTC.

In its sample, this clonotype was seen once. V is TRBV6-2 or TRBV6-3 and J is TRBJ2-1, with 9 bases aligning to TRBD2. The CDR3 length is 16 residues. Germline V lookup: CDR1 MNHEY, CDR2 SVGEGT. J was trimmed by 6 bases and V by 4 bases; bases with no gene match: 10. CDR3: CASSWDIAGVSNEQFF. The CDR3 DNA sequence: TGTGCCAGCAGTTGGGATATAGCGGGAGTCAGCAATGAGCAGTTCTTC.

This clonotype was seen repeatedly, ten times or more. CDR3 in DNA: TGCAGTGCTAGGGCCTGGGTAGCAGAGACCCAGTACTTC. Translation: CSARAWVAETQYF. The chain combines TRBV20-1 with TRBJ2-5; D ambiguous. Germline CDR1 DFQATT, CDR2 SNEGSKA (reference sequence). V lost 3 bases and J lost 4, with 12 bases in between. This CDR3 region has 13 residues.

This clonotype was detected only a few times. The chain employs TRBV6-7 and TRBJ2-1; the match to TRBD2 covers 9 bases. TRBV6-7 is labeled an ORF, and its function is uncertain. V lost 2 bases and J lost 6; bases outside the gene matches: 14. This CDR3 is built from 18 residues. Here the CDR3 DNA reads TGTGCCAGCAGTTACCCCTGTGGTAGCGGGAGAGGAGGCAATGAGCAGTTCTTC. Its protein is CASSYPCGSGRGGNEQFF.

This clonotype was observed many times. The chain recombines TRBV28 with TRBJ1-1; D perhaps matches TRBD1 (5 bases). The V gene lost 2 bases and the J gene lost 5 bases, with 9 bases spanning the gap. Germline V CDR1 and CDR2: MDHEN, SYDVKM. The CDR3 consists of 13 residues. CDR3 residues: CASSLVGVTEAFF. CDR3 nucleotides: TGTGCCAGCAGTTTAGTGGGGGTTACTGAAGCTTTCTTT.